These 30 T cell receptor beta chains originate from one sample sequenced in a study of cytotoxic CD8 clonotypes in ibrutinib-treated CLL. Measured with immunoSEQ multiplex PCR; TCRdb has only the in-frame clones, and not every one. The table shows over 95,000 clones, with approximately 58% occurring only once. The source material was PBMCs, sampled after 24 months of ibrutinib treatment. All receptors derive from a human donor with chronic lymphocytic leukemia.

This rearrangement joins TRBV11-3 to TRBJ1-2, with 8 positions matching TRBD1. The CDR3 contains 16 residues. The germline gives CDR1 SGHNT, CDR2 YENEEA. Trimming at V came to 5 bases and at J to 6 bases, leaving 14 bases not matched to a gene. CDR3 nucleotide sequence: TGTGCCAGCAGCCCACAAACCGGGACAGGCCTACATGGCTACACCTTC. Protein: CASSPQTGTGLHGYTF.

The V gene is TRBV5-6, the J gene TRBJ2-6; no firm D call. The CDR3 is 15 residues long. Germline V CDR1 and CDR2: SGHDT, YYEEEE. Trimming removed 1 base at V and 2 bases at J, with 7 bases between. For the CDR3, the DNA is TGTGCCAGCAGCTTGTATAGGGCTGGGGCCAACGTCCTGACTTTC. Encoded protein: CASSLYRAGANVLTF. The full variable domain, its missing parts supplied by reference TRBV5-6 and TRBJ2-6, is DAGVTQSPTHLIKTRGQQVTLRCSPKSGHDTVSWYQQALGQGPQFIFQYYEEEERQRGNFPDRFSGHQFPNYSSELNVNALLLGDSALYLCASSLYRAGANVLTFGAGSRLTVL.

About this clone: Additional DNA sequences in this sample encode the identical CDR3. The chain combines TRBV30 with TRBJ2-5; the D gene is possibly TRBD2 (5 bases). V lost 5 bases, J lost 2 bases, and 9 bases lay in between. The CDR3 consists of 12 residues. Germline CDR1 GTSNPN, CDR2 SVGIG (reference sequence). CDR3 bases: TGTGCCTGGGATCGGGGTCAAGAGACCCAGTACTTC. It yields the protein CAWDRGQETQYF.

The CDR3 DNA sequence: TGTGCCAGCAGTGACTCGCAGGACTCCACCTATGGCTACACCTTC. It codes for CASSDSQDSTYGYTF. V is TRBV6-4 and J is TRBJ1-2, with D unresolved. The ends were cut back, 0 bases at V and 4 bases at J, with 12 bases in the middle. Germline values: CDR1 MRHNA, CDR2 SNTAGT. The CDR3 loop spans 15 amino acids.

J is TRBJ2-7 and V is TRBV9, with 9 positions matching TRBD1. J gave up 1 base and V 3 bases, and 8 bases lay outside the gene matches. The germline V gene has CDR1 SGDLS and CDR2 YYNGEE. The CDR3 extends over 16 amino acids. CDR3 amino acids: CASSAGPGQGSYEQYF. For the CDR3, the DNA is TGTGCCAGCAGCGCTGGCCCGGGACAGGGATCCTACGAGCAGTACTTC. Full variable domain (missing parts from reference TRBV9 and TRBJ2-7): DSGVTQTPKHLITATGQRVTLRCSPRSGDLSVYWYQQSLDQGLQFLIQYYNGEERAKGNILERFSAQQFPDLHSELNLSSLELGDSALYFCASSAGPGQGSYEQYFGPGTRLTVT.

This chain joins TRBV7-9 and TRBJ2-7; TRBD2 agrees at 8 bases. There are 17 residues in the CDR3. J lost 6 bases, V lost 1 base, and 14 bases had no gene match. CDR1 is SEHNR and CDR2 is FQNEAQ in the germline V gene (reference sequence). In DNA form, the CDR3 reads TGTGCCAGCAGCTTAGGAGGTAGCGGGGCCCTAACTAGCGAGCAGTACTTC. Amino acid sequence: CASSLGGSGALTSEQYF.

V usage is TRBV4-2 and J usage is TRBJ1-1; D is unresolved. CDR1 and CDR2 from the germline V gene are LGHNA and YNFKEQ. The CDR3 totals 14 residues. Trimming left V 6 bases short and J 0 bases short, with 11 bases between. CDR3 residues: CASSPLGVNTEAFF. The CDR3, as DNA: TGTGCCAGCAGTCCCCTTGGGGTGAACACTGAAGCTTTCTTT.

V usage is TRBV5-1 and J usage is TRBJ1-1; D is ambiguous. V lost 0 bases and J lost 0, with 9 bases in between. The germline V gene has CDR1 SGHRS and CDR2 YFSETQ. The length of the CDR3 is 15 residues. CDR3 nucleotide sequence: TGCGCCAGCAGCTTGGTGGGGTCCCTGAACACTGAAGCTTTCTTT. It codes for CASSLVGSLNTEAFF.

The genes are TRBV11-1 and TRBJ2-3, with 7 nucleotides matching TRBD2. The junction had 8 bases not matched to a gene; V was cut back by 7 bases and J by 4 bases. This CDR3 has 14 residues. Germline V lookup: CDR1 SGHAT, CDR2 FQDESV (reference sequence). The CDR3 loop is CASTPGGSPDTQYF. DNA for the CDR3: TGTGCCAGCACCCCGGGGGGTAGTCCAGATACGCAGTATTTT.

This clone was recorded a few times. V is TRBV5-6 and J is TRBJ1-4; D perhaps matches TRBD1 (5 bases). Germline CDR1 reads SGHDT; CDR2 reads YYEEEE. Trimming removed 3 bases from V and 5 bases from J, with 11 bases in between. This CDR3 contains 14 residues. CDR3 protein: CASSSTGLNEKLFF. The CDR3 region has the DNA TGTGCCAGCAGCTCTACAGGCCTCAATGAAAAACTGTTTTTT.

The chain is built from TRBV25-1 and TRBJ2-4, with D possibly being TRBD1 (6 bases). The CDR3 spans 12 residues. Germline V gene sequence: CDR1 MGHDK, CDR2 SYGVNS. Trimming took 4 bases from V and 14 from J, leaving 15 bases between them. This CDR3 is CASSATGSGKYF. CDR3 nucleotide sequence: TGTGCCAGCAGTGCCACAGGGTCGGGGAAGTACTTC.

V is TRBV6-5 and J is TRBJ2-3; D gene unclear. The V end lost 4 bases, the J end lost 8 bases, and 7 bases lay between the germline ends. Germline V gives CDR1 MNHEY, CDR2 SVGAGI. This CDR3 is built from 11 residues. In nucleotides, the CDR3 is TGTGCCAGCAGTTCCTTCCTTACGCAGTATTTT. Its translation is CASSSFLTQYF.

This clone was counted a few times. The chain has TRBV29-1 and TRBJ2-4; tentative D call: TRBD1 (6 bases). CDR3 length: 13 residues. Looked up from germline, CDR1 is SQVTM and CDR2 is ANQGSEA. V was clipped by 4 bases and J by 5 bases, with 12 bases between them. The CDR3 loop reads CSVASGQQNIQYF. The CDR3 nucleotides are TGCAGCGTTGCCTCAGGACAGCAAAACATTCAGTACTTC. The whole variable domain, remainder taken from reference TRBV29-1 and TRBJ2-4, is SAVISQKPSRDICQRGTSLTIQCQVDSQVTMMFWYRQQPGQSLTLIATANQGSEATYESGFVIDKFPISRPNLTFSTLTVSNMSPEDSSIYLCSVASGQQNIQYFGAGTRLSVL.

The rearrangement links TRBV2 to TRBJ2-5; TRBD1 agrees at 7 bases. This CDR3 has 14 residues. Germline CDR1 and CDR2: SNHLY and FYNNEI. Trimming took 5 bases from V and 2 from J; bases not matched to a gene: 5. CDR3 DNA: TGTGCCAGCAGTAAGGGGACAGAACAAGAGACCCAGTACTTC. This translates into CASSKGTEQETQYF. Using reference TRBV2 and TRBJ2-5 for the parts outside the CDR3, the full variable domain is EPEVTQTPSHQVTQMGQEVILRCVPISNHLYFYWYRQILGQKVEFLVSFYNNEISEKSEIFDDQFSVERPDGSNFTLKIRSTKLEDSAMYFCASSKGTEQETQYFGPGTRLLVL.

The gene calls are TRBV11-3 and TRBJ2-7; D is unclear. This CDR3 region has 13 residues. V lost 1 base and J 3 bases, leaving 7 bases between the germline ends. Germline CDR1 and CDR2: SGHNT and YENEEA. The CDR3 DNA reads as TGTGCCAGCAGCTTAGTGGGTGGCTACGAGCAGTACTTC. Residues: CASSLVGGYEQYF.

The chain combines TRBV6-5 with TRBJ2-5, with 7 nucleotides matching TRBD2. J gave up 2 bases and V 2 bases, and 5 bases lay outside the gene matches. The CDR3 consists of 15 residues. Germline-derived CDR1 and CDR2 are MNHEY and SVGAGI. CDR3 sequence reads: CASSYTPGGQETQYF. CDR3 nucleotide sequence: TGTGCCAGCAGTTACACACCGGGGGGACAAGAGACCCAGTACTTC.

The chain employs TRBV10-2 and TRBJ2-2, with 7 bases fitting TRBD2. The CDR3 is 14 residues long. CDR1 and CDR2 (germline): WSHSY, SAAADI. The ends lost 10 bases at V and 2 bases at J; junction bases unmatched: 7. CDR3 sequence reads: CATAWGGNTGELFF. In DNA, the CDR3 is TGCGCCACCGCTTGGGGGGGAAACACCGGGGAGCTGTTTTTT.

The chain uses TRBV7-3 and TRBJ1-4; D call uncertain. Germline CDR1 SGHTA, CDR2 FQGTGA. Trimming left V 4 bases short and J 5 bases short, with 11 bases between. This CDR3 is 14 amino acids long. CDR3 nucleotide sequence: TGTGCCAGCAGCTCACAGAAGACGAATGAAAAACTGTTTTTT. This gives the protein CASSSQKTNEKLFF.

The rearrangement joins TRBV27 to TRBJ2-5, with a tentative D call TRBD1 (6 bases). The CDR3 sequence is 14 residues long. With 2 bases removed from V and 4 bases from J, the gap between germline ends came to 11 bases. The germline gives CDR1 MNHEY, CDR2 SMNVEV (reference sequence). The CDR3 loop is CASSLPTGLETQYF. CDR3 DNA: TGTGCCAGCAGTTTACCAACAGGGCTAGAGACCCAGTACTTC.

This chain uses TRBV29-1 with TRBJ2-1; D possibly uses TRBD1 or TRBD2 (6 bases each). Germline V gene lookup returns CDR1 SQVTM and CDR2 ANQGSEA. The length of the CDR3 is 12 residues. Trimming left V 7 bases short and J 6 bases short, with 13 bases between. DNA for the CDR3: TGCAGCGCGGAGGGGGACGGCAATGAGCAGTTCTTC. Translation gives CSAEGDGNEQFF.

The chain combines TRBV18 with TRBJ1-2; unclear D gene. The germline CDR1 and CDR2 sequences are KGHSH and LQKENI. CDR3 length equals 14 residues. The V gene lost 3 bases and the J gene lost 4 bases, with 12 bases spanning the gap. CDR3 in amino acids: CASSPYPEAYGYTF. DNA of the CDR3: TGTGCCAGCTCACCCTACCCGGAGGCCTATGGCTACACCTTC.

V usage is TRBV5-1 and J usage is TRBJ2-2, with 7 bases that match TRBD1. The J segment lost 0 bases and the V segment lost 7 bases, leaving 3 bases of the junction unmatched. Per germline, CDR1 SGHRS and CDR2 YFSETQ. This CDR3 comprises 14 residues. CDR3 coding DNA: TGCGCCAGCGGGACAGCCGCGAACACCGGGGAGCTGTTTTTT. Its protein is CASGTAANTGELFF.

The chain links TRBV30 to TRBJ1-2; D perhaps matches TRBD1 (6 bases). This CDR3 is 15 amino acids long. The germline V gene has CDR1 GTSNPN and CDR2 SVGIG (reference sequence). V lost 3 bases, J lost 0 bases, and 14 bases lay in between. The CDR3 spells CAWRDVGTPNYGYTF. The CDR3 DNA is TGTGCCTGGAGGGACGTAGGGACACCTAACTATGGCTACACCTTC.

The chain uses TRBV6-1 and TRBJ2-3; TRBD1 matches at 8 bases. Germline loops: CDR1 MNHNS, CDR2 SASEGT. Trimming removed 3 bases from V and 6 bases from J; junction bases left unmatched: 2. The CDR3 loop spans 13 amino acids. The CDR3 bases are TGTGCCAGCAGTGACCGGGACAGGGATACGCAGTATTTT. It specifies CASSDRDRDTQYF.

The chain uses TRBV5-1 and TRBJ2-7, with TRBD1 identical over 7 bases. CDR1 and CDR2 from the germline V gene are SGHRS and YFSETQ. The V segment lost 2 bases and the J segment 3 bases; nucleotides outside the gene matches: 5. This CDR3 contains 14 residues. The CDR3 region is CASSLQGLDYEQYF. CDR3 bases: TGCGCCAGCAGCTTACAGGGGTTGGACTACGAGCAGTACTTC.

This clone occurred once. This rearrangement joins TRBV7-3 to TRBJ2-2; maybe TRBD1 (6 bases). CDR1 is SGHTA, CDR2 FQGTGA, per germline. The CDR3 spans 14 residues. With 5 bases removed from V and 3 bases from J, the gap between germline ends came to 10 bases. CDR3 coding DNA: TGTGCCAGCAGCCGACCAGGGGACACCGGGGAGCTGTTTTTT. Protein sequence: CASSRPGDTGELFF.

This clone was counted ten times or more. V usage is TRBV9 and J usage is TRBJ2-1; D unresolved. This CDR3 spans 13 amino acids. The V gene lost 4 bases and the J gene lost 6 bases, with 11 bases spanning the gap. The germline V gene has CDR1 SGDLS and CDR2 YYNGEE. This CDR3 is CASSRDSVNEQFF. The CDR3 DNA sequence: TGTGCCAGCAGCAGGGATAGTGTCAATGAGCAGTTCTTC.

The chain combines TRBV7-9 with TRBJ1-3; D is unclear. The CDR3 extends over 12 amino acids. The germline V gene has CDR1 SEHNR and CDR2 FQNEAQ (reference sequence). V shed 2 bases and J shed 3 bases, with 2 bases lying between them. The CDR3 loop reads CASSLYGNTIYF. The CDR3 DNA sequence: TGTGCCAGCAGCTTATATGGAAACACCATATATTTT.

The chain employs TRBV19 and TRBJ2-2; D is unclear. V lost 7 bases to trimming and J lost 0 bases, with 9 bases between them. Per germline, CDR1 LNHDA and CDR2 SQIVND (reference sequence). This CDR3 has 14 residues. The CDR3 spells CASKEAANTGELFF. As DNA, the CDR3 is TGTGCCAGTAAAGAGGCAGCGAACACCGGGGAGCTGTTTTTT. Filled out from reference TRBV19 and TRBJ2-2, the complete variable domain reads DGGITQSPKYLFRKEGQNVTLSCEQNLNHDAMYWYRQDPGQGLRLIYYSQIVNDFQKGDIAEGYSVSREKKESFPLTVTSAQKNPTAFYLCASKEAANTGELFFGEGSRLTVL.

This clone was seen more than once but under ten times. V usage is TRBV6-5 and J usage is TRBJ2-7; D might be TRBD1 or TRBD2, each matching 5 bases. Germline V gene sequence: CDR1 MNHEY, CDR2 SVGAGI. The CDR3 sequence is 14 residues long. Trimming removed 5 bases at V and 2 bases at J, with 13 bases between. The chain's CDR3 is CASSRSGTAYEQYF. The CDR3 coding sequence is TGTGCCAGCAGTCGATCCGGGACGGCCTACGAGCAGTACTTC.